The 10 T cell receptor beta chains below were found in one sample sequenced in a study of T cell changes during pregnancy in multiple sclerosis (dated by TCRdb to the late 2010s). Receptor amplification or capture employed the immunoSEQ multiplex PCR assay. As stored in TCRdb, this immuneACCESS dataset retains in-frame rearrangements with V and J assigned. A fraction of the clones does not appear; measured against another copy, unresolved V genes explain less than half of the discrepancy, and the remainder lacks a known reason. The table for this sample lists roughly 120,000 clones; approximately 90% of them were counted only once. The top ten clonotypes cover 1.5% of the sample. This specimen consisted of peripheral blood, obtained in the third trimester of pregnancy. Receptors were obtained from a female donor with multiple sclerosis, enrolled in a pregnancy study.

The CDR3 reads CASSESGTPYEQYF. CDR3 sequence (DNA): TGTGCCAGCAGTGAGTCGGGGACTCCCTACGAGCAGTACTTC. V gene TRBV6-1 combines with J gene TRBJ2-7, with D possibly matching TRBD2 (6 bases). This CDR3 region has 14 residues. Germline V gene lookup returns CDR1 MNHNS and CDR2 SASEGT. The V end lost 3 bases, the J end lost 2 bases, and 11 bases lay between the germline ends.

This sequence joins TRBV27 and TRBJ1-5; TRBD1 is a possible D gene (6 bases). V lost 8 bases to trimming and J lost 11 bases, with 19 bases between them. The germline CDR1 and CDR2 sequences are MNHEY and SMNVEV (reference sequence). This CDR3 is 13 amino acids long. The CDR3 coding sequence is TGTGCCAGCGGTTCAGGGGCCTTGTGGGCCCAGCATTTT. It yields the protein CASGSGALWAQHF.

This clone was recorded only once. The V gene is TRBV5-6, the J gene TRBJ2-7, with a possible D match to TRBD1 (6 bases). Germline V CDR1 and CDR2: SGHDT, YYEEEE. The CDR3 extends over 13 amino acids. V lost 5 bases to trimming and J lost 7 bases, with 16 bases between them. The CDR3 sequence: CASRYLAGQEQYF. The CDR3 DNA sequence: TGTGCCAGCAGATACCTCGCCGGACAGGAGCAGTACTTC.

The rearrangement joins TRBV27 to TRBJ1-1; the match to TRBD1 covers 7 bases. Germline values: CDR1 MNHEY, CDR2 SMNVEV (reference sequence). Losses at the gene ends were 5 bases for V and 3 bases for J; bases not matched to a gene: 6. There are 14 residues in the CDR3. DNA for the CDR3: TGTGCCAGCAGTCAGCCAGGGGGGCACACTGAAGCTTTCTTT. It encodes CASSQPGGHTEAFF.

As DNA, the CDR3 is TGCGCCAGCAGCCTTCTAGACAGGGTGCCTGAAAAACTGTTTTTT. It encodes CASSLLDRVPEKLFF. The chain recombines TRBV4-1 with TRBJ1-4; 7 nucleotides match TRBD1. J gave up 7 bases and V 4 bases, and 9 bases lay outside the gene matches. The CDR3 length is 15 residues. The germline V gene encodes CDR1 MGHRA and CDR2 YSYEKL.

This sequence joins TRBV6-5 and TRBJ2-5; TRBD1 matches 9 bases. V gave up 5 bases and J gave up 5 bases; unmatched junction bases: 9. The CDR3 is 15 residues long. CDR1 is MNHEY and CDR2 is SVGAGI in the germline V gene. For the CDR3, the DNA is TGTGCCAGCAGTGCACAGGGGGCTAAAATGGAGACCCAGTACTTC. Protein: CASSAQGAKMETQYF.

The DNA of the CDR3 is TGTGCCAGCAGTTCGGGGTGGAAACAGCCCCAGCATTTT. This sequence encodes CASSSGWKQPQHF. The chain uses TRBV27 and TRBJ1-5, with D uncertain. CDR1 MNHEY and CDR2 SMNVEV come from the germline V gene (reference sequence). With 4 bases removed from V and 7 bases from J, the gap between germline ends came to 11 bases. The CDR3 loop spans 13 amino acids.

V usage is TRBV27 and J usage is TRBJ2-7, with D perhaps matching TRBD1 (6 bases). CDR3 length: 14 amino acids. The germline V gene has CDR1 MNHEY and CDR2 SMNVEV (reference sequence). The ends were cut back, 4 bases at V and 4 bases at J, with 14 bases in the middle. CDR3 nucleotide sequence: TGTGCCAGCAGTTCTACGCCGACAGGTTACGAGCAGTACTTC. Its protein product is CASSSTPTGYEQYF.

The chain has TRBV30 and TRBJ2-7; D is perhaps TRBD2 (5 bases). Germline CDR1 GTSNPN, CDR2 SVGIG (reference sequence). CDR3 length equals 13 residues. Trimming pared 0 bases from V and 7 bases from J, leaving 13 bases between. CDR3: CAWSVRGDQEQYF. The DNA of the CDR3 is TGTGCCTGGAGTGTACGGGGAGATCAGGAGCAGTACTTC. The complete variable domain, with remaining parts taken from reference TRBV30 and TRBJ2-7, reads SQTIHQWPATLVQPVGSPLSLECTVEGTSNPNLYWYRQAAGRGLQLLFYSVGIGQISSEVPQNLSASRPQDRQFILSSKKLLLSDSGFYLCAWSVRGDQEQYFGPGTRLTVT.

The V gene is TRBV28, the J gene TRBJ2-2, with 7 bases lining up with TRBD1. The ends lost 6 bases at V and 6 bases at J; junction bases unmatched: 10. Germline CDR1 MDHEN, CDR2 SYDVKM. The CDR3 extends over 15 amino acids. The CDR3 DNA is TGTGCCAGCAGGAAGACAGGGAGAGGGCCCGGGGAGCTGTTTTTT. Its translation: CASRKTGRGPGELFF.